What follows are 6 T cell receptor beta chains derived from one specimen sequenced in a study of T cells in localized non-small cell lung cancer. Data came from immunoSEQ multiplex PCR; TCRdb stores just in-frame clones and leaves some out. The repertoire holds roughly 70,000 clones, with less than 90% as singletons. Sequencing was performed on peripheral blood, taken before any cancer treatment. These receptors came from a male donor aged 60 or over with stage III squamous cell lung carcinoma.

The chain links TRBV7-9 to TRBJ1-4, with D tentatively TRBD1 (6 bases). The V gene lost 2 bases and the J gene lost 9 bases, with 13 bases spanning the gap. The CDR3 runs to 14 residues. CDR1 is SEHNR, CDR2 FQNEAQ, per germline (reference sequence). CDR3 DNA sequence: TGTGCCAGCAGCTTAAATTCGCAGGGGCAAAAACTGTTTTTT. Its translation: CASSLNSQGQKLFF.

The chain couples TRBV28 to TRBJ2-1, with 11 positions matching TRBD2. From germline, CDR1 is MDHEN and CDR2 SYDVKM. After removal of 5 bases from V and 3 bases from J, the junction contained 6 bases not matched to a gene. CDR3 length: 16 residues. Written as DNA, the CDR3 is TGTGCCAGCAGTCCCGGCGGGACTAGCGGCTACAATGAGCAGTTCTTC. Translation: CASSPGGTSGYNEQFF.

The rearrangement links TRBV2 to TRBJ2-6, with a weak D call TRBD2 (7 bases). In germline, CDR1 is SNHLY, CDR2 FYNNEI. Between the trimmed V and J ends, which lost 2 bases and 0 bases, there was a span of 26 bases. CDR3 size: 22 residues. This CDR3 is CASSERGAGDRFLHSGANVLTF. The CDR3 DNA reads TGTGCCAGCAGTGAACGGGGGGCAGGGGACCGCTTCCTCCACTCTGGGGCCAACGTCCTGACTTTC.

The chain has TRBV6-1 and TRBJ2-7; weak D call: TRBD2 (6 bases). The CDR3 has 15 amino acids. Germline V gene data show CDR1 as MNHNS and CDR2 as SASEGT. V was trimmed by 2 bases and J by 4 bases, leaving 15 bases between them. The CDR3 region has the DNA TGTGCCAGCAGTGAAAGCGGCAGGGAGGTTTACGAGCAGTACGTC. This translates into CASSESGREVYEQYV.

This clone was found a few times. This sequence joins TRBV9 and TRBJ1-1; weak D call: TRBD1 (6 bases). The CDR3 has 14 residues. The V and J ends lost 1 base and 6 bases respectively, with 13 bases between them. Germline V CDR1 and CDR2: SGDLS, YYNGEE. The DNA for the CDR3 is TGTGCCAGCAGCGTAACAGGGAGCTTCGCTGAAGCTTTCTTT. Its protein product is CASSVTGSFAEAFF.

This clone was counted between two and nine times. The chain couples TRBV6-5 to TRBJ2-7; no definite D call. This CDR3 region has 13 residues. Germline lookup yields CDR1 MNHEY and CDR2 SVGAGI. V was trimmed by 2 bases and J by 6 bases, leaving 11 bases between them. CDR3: CASSYSQVREQYF. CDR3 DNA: TGTGCCAGCAGTTACAGCCAGGTACGCGAGCAGTACTTC.